The rows below give T cell receptor beta chains drawn from one sample of a study of blood T cell repertoires in COVID-19. Sequencing used immunoSEQ multiplex PCR; TCRdb keeps in-frame clones, though not all of them. The sample records about 210,000 clones, 85% to 90% being singletons. Sequencing used PBMCs or T cells enriched from blood (not recorded which). These receptors originate from a woman aged 40 to 55 in a cohort exposed to, infected with or recovered from COVID-19 (not recorded which). CDR3s include the opening cysteine and the closing phenylalanine or tryptophan. A D gene is named only where the DNA matches it firmly. Not every row has a clone size; where given, it reads once, few, many or a size class.

D gene: TRBD1; clone size: NA; V gene: TRBV7-6; CDR3 length: 17; J gene: TRBJ1-2; CDR3 DNA: TGTGCCAGCAGCCCCCAGCTCCGGGACAGGGGGAACTATGGCTACACCTTC; CDR3 protein: CASSPQLRDRGNYGYTF
D gene: NA; clone size: NA; V gene: TRBV28; CDR3 length: 14; J gene: TRBJ2-5; CDR3 DNA: TGTGCCAGCAGGACACCAACGGCTGCAGAGACCCAGTACTTC; CDR3 protein: CASRTPTAAETQYF
D gene: NA; clone size: NA; V gene: TRBV18; CDR3 length: 15; J gene: TRBJ1-6; CDR3 DNA: TGTGCCAGCTCCCCCTTCGCGGTTGAAAATTCACCCCTCCACTTT; CDR3 protein: CASSPFAVENSPLHF
D gene: NA; clone size: NA; V gene: TRBV7-6; CDR3 length: 16; J gene: TRBJ2-1; CDR3 DNA: TGTGCCAGCAGCTCCATGTCGAGTGTGAACTACAATGAGCAGTTCTTC; CDR3 protein: CASSSMSSVNYNEQFF
D gene: TRBD2; clone size: NA; V gene: TRBV7-6; CDR3 length: 17; J gene: TRBJ2-1; CDR3 DNA: TGTGCCAGCAGCTTAGTAGTCCCCGGGGGGGCCAGGAATGAGCAGTTCTTC; CDR3 protein: CASSLVVPGGARNEQFF
D gene: NA; clone size: NA; V gene: TRBV4-1; CDR3 length: 16; J gene: TRBJ2-1; CDR3 DNA: TGCGCCAGCAGCCAAGATTTAGGACTACCTTCGCATGAGCAGTTCTTC; CDR3 protein: CASSQDLGLPSHEQFF
D gene: TRBD1; clone size: once; V gene: TRBV19; CDR3 length: 16; J gene: TRBJ1-5; CDR3 DNA: TGTGCCACCCACCGAGGACAGGGGTATAGCAATCAGCCCCAGCATTTT; CDR3 protein: CATHRGQGYSNQPQHF
D gene: NA; clone size: NA; V gene: TRBV11-2; CDR3 length: 16; J gene: TRBJ2-5; CDR3 DNA: TGTGCCAGCAGCTTAGTTGACATGAGAACAGGAGAGACCCAGTACTTC; CDR3 protein: CASSLVDMRTGETQYF
D gene: NA; clone size: NA; V gene: TRBV29-1; CDR3 length: 9; J gene: TRBJ1-2; CDR3 DNA: TGCAGCGGAGGCTATGGCTACACCTTC; CDR3 protein: CSGGYGYTF
D gene: NA; clone size: NA; V gene: TRBV28; CDR3 length: 16; J gene: TRBJ2-7; CDR3 DNA: TGTGCCAGCAGCTCCCCACGGACAGATAGCTCCTACGAGCAGTACTTC; CDR3 protein: CASSSPRTDSSYEQYF
D gene: NA; clone size: once; V gene: TRBV7-6; CDR3 length: 15; J gene: TRBJ1-1; CDR3 DNA: TGTGCCAGCAGCTTAGCTAAGGGGCCAGGCACTGAAGCTTTCTTT; CDR3 protein: CASSLAKGPGTEAFF
D gene: NA; clone size: NA; V gene: TRBV12-3/TRBV12-4; CDR3 length: 13; J gene: TRBJ1-2; CDR3 DNA: TGTGCCAGCACCGAGCGACGGTACTATGGCTACACCTTC; CDR3 protein: CASTERRYYGYTF
D gene: NA; clone size: NA; V gene: TRBV7-8; CDR3 length: 14; J gene: TRBJ1-6; CDR3 DNA: TGTGCCAGTTGGGGGGAAGCCTATAATTCACCCCTCCACTTT; CDR3 protein: CASWGEAYNSPLHF
D gene: TRBD2; clone size: NA; V gene: TRBV6-2/TRBV6-3; CDR3 length: 16; J gene: TRBJ2-1; CDR3 DNA: TGTGCCAGCAGTTACTTAGCGGGAGTGTCCTACAATGAGCAGTTCTTC; CDR3 protein: CASSYLAGVSYNEQFF
D gene: TRBD1; clone size: NA; V gene: TRBV28; CDR3 length: 16; J gene: TRBJ2-7; CDR3 DNA: TGTGCCAGCAGTACAAGACAGGGGACCATCTCCTACGAGCAGTACTTC; CDR3 protein: CASSTRQGTISYEQYF
D gene: NA; clone size: NA; V gene: TRBV7-9; CDR3 length: 15; J gene: TRBJ1-1; CDR3 DNA: TGTGCCAGCAGCCCCAGGACAGCAATGAACACTGAAGCTTTCTTT; CDR3 protein: CASSPRTAMNTEAFF
D gene: TRBD1; clone size: NA; V gene: TRBV28; CDR3 length: 15; J gene: TRBJ1-2; CDR3 DNA: TGTGCCAGCAGTTACCAGACAGGGGGTTACTATGGCTACACCTTC; CDR3 protein: CASSYQTGGYYGYTF
D gene: NA; clone size: NA; V gene: TRBV6-5; CDR3 length: 12; J gene: TRBJ1-6; CDR3 DNA: TGTGCCAGCACTCGGTTAAATTCACCCCTCCACTTT; CDR3 protein: CASTRLNSPLHF
D gene: NA; clone size: NA; V gene: TRBV4-1; CDR3 length: 15; J gene: TRBJ1-2; CDR3 DNA: TGCGCCAGCAGCCAAGCATCAGGGAAAAACTATGGCTACACCTTC; CDR3 protein: CASSQASGKNYGYTF
D gene: NA; clone size: once; V gene: TRBV7-9; CDR3 length: 14; J gene: TRBJ1-2; CDR3 DNA: TGTGCCAGCAGCGGGCTAGCCCCTGTCGGGGGCTACACCTTC; CDR3 protein: CASSGLAPVGGYTF